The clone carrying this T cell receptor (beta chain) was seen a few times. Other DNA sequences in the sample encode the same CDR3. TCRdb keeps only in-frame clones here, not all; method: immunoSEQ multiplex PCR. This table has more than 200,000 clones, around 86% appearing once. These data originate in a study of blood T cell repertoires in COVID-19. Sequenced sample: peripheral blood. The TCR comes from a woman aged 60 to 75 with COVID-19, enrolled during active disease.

CDR3 sequence (DNA): TGTGCCAGCTCACCAGAGGTTCTGAACACTGAAGCTTTCTTT. Its protein product is CASSPEVLNTEAFF. V is TRBV18 and J is TRBJ1-1; D call uncertain. The CDR3 has 14 residues. Germline CDR1 is KGHSH and CDR2 is LQKENI. Trimming took off 2 bases at V and 0 bases at J, with 7 bases between the two ends.